A selection of T cell receptor beta chains follows, all from one sample in a study of blood T cell repertoires in COVID-19. The data were produced by immunoSEQ multiplex PCR, yet TCRdb's version contains in-frame clones alone and is incomplete. This sample has fewer than 100,000 clones, with around 86% found just once. Sample: peripheral blood. All receptors derive from a man aged 45-65 years with acute or convalescent COVID-19. Each CDR3 is given with its conserved first and last residue. A D gene is named only where the DNA matches it firmly. Clone size is shown for a subset of rows, as once, few, many or a class of expanded clone.

d_gene,j_gene,abundance,v_gene,CDR3nt,CDR3aa
-,TRBJ1-6,-,TRBV30,TGTGCCGGACAGAACATTCTTGGACGGTACGAGAATTCACCCCTCCACTTT,CAGQNILGRYENSPLHF
-,TRBJ1-4,-,TRBV5-1,TGCGCCAGCAGCTTCGAGGGGCAGGGGGAAAAACTGTTTTTT,CASSFEGQGEKLFF
-,TRBJ1-1,-,TRBV7-6,TGTGCCAGCAGCTCAGGGGTGGCTGAAGCTTTCTTT,CASSSGVAEAFF
TRBD1,TRBJ1-6,-,TRBV5-1,TGCGCCAGCAGCACCACCGGGACAGGCAATTCACCCCTCCACTTT,CASSTTGTGNSPLHF
TRBD1,TRBJ1-1,-,TRBV14,TGTGCCAGCAGCCAAGGGACAGGGTTTCGTGAAGCTTTCTTT,CASSQGTGFREAFF
TRBD1,TRBJ1-1,-,TRBV5-6,TGTGCCAGCAGAGTCGGACAGGGGGCTCGGGACACTGAAGCTTTCTTT,CASRVGQGARDTEAFF
-,TRBJ1-6,-,TRBV5-1,TGCGCCAGCAGCTTGTTTTCGGAGAACCCTTCACCCCTCCACTTT,CASSLFSENPSPLHF
TRBD1,TRBJ1-1,-,TRBV16,TGTGCCAGCAGCCAGGGACAGGGTGCTGAAGCTTTCTTT,CASSQGQGAEAFF
-,TRBJ2-3,-,TRBV5-1,TGCGCCAGCAGTTCTGGACAGACAGATACGCAGTATTTT,CASSSGQTDTQYF
-,TRBJ1-3,few,TRBV5-4,TGTGCCAGCAGCTTGGCCGCTGCCCTAGGAAACACCATATATTTT,CASSLAAALGNTIYF
TRBD2,TRBJ2-1,few,TRBV11-2,TGTGCCAGCAGCCCCCTCAGGGGACTAGCCTACAATGAGCAGTTCTTC,CASSPLRGLAYNEQFF
-,TRBJ2-1,-,TRBV27,TGTGCCAGCAGTTCATCGCGGGCTTCCTACAATGAGCAGTTCTTC,CASSSSRASYNEQFF
TRBD2,TRBJ2-1,-,TRBV19,TGTGCCAGTAGTATAGTCAGACTAGCCGAGCAGTTCTTC,CASSIVRLAEQFF
TRBD2,TRBJ2-5,-,TRBV24-1,TGTGCCACCAGTGATAGGGTAGCGGGAGGATCAGAGACCCAGTACTTC,CATSDRVAGGSETQYF
-,TRBJ2-1,-,TRBV19,TGTGCCAGTAGTATGAGGAAGGGACTCCTTTACAATGAGCAGTTCTTC,CASSMRKGLLYNEQFF
TRBD1,TRBJ1-1,-,TRBV11-3,TGTGCCAGCAGCCCCGGACAGGGAGTCACTGAAGCTTTCTTT,CASSPGQGVTEAFF
-,TRBJ1-1,-,TRBV2,TGTGCCAGCAGCTCCCAGATGAACACTGAAGCTTTCTTT,CASSSQMNTEAFF
-,TRBJ1-1,-,TRBV6-1,TGTGCCAGCAGTGATCAAGCGGTAGTTGCCCTGAACACTGAAGCTTTCTTT,CASSDQAVVALNTEAFF
-,TRBJ1-2,-,TRBV20-1,TGCAGTGCTAGGAGTATCTATGGCTACACCTTC,CSARSIYGYTF
TRBD1,TRBJ1-2,-,TRBV30,TGTGCCTGGGGAGGGGGCGGCTATGGCTACACCTTC,CAWGGGGYGYTF
-,TRBJ1-2,-,TRBV7-9,TGTGCCAGCACCCTACGGGGGGGCTACTATGGCTACACCTTC,CASTLRGGYYGYTF
TRBD2,TRBJ2-3,-,TRBV3-1/TRBV3-2,TGTGCCAGCAGTTTTACTCCGGGGACTAGCGGGGAGCAGGGAGATACGCAGTATTTT,CASSFTPGTSGEQGDTQYF